The next 27 T cell receptor beta chains were all read from a single sample in a study of T cells after yellow fever vaccination. TCRdb reprocessed the 5' RACE reads via MiXCR and lists one record per CDR3 protein. Here the sample spans a few hundred thousand distinct CDR3 sequences, about a fifth being singletons. The source was PBMCs, collected 15 days after the yellow fever booster vaccination. Receptor source: a man under 40 who received the YFV17D yellow fever vaccine.

The CDR3 region has the DNA TGTGCCAGCAGTTTATGGTACTCTGGGGCCAACGTCCTGACTTTC. Its translation is CASSLWYSGANVLTF. This chain uses TRBV6-5 with TRBJ2-6; D remains ambiguous. The V gene's germline CDR1 is MNHEY and CDR2 SVGAGI. The CDR3 loop spans 15 amino acids. V lost 4 bases to trimming and J lost 0 bases, with 7 bases between them.

The V and J genes are TRBV7-9 and TRBJ2-3, with 13 bases aligning to TRBD2. Trimming cost V 6 bases and J 3 bases; bases outside gene matches: 3. This CDR3 is built from 15 residues. Germline V gene sequence: CDR1 SEHNR, CDR2 FQNEAQ (reference sequence). CDR3 in amino acids: CASRGLAGTTDTQYF. For the CDR3, the DNA is TGTGCCAGCAGGGGACTAGCGGGAACTACAGATACGCAGTATTTT. The full variable domain, its missing parts supplied by reference TRBV7-9 and TRBJ2-3, is DTGVSQNPRHKITKRGQNVTFRCDPISEHNRLYWYRQTLGQGPEFLTYFQNEAQLEKSRLLSDRFSAERPKGSFSTLEIQRTEQGDSAMYLCASRGLAGTTDTQYFGPGTRLTVL.

This clonotype was picked up a small number of times. The CDR3 region has the DNA TGTGCCAGCAGCCCATTTGCTATCTGGGATGAGCAGTTCTTC. Residues: CASSPFAIWDEQFF. The V gene is TRBV14, the J gene TRBJ2-1; D remains unclear. The germline V gene encodes CDR1 SGHDN and CDR2 FVKESK. V was shortened by 4 bases and J by 8 bases, with 15 bases between the two germline ends. This CDR3 comprises 14 residues.

V gene TRBV20-1 combines with J gene TRBJ1-2; D may be TRBD1 (5 bases). Germline V gene data show CDR1 as DFQATT and CDR2 as SNEGSKA (reference sequence). The CDR3 is 14 amino acids. The V and J ends lost 1 base and 6 bases respectively, with 15 bases between them. The CDR3 loop reads CSARAGEGADGYTF. CDR3 bases: TGCAGTGCTAGAGCGGGTGAAGGGGCGGATGGCTACACCTTC.

The chain carries TRBV19 and TRBJ2-3; D is ambiguous. V dropped 0 bases and J dropped 6 bases, with 16 bases sitting between them. This CDR3 contains 16 residues. Germline CDR1 LNHDA, CDR2 SQIVND (reference sequence). The CDR3 bases are TGTGCCAGTAGTATAGACGCCTTACCCCTTTCGGATACGCAGTATTTT. Its translation: CASSIDALPLSDTQYF.

In its sample, this clonotype was seen a few times. The V call is TRBV5-1, the J call TRBJ2-3; D unclear. The CDR3 has 14 residues. Trimming left V 4 bases short and J 6 bases short, with 15 bases between. The germline V gene encodes CDR1 SGHRS and CDR2 YFSETQ. CDR3 protein: CASSQTDPEDTQYF. The CDR3 coding sequence is TGCGCCAGCAGCCAAACGGACCCGGAGGATACGCAGTATTTT.

The rearrangement uses TRBV7-6 and TRBJ2-2; D is unclear. The CDR3 loop spans 12 amino acids. V lost 2 bases to trimming and J lost 7 bases, with 5 bases between them. Per the germline V gene, CDR1 is SGHVS and CDR2 is FNYEAQ. CDR3 sequence: CASSLQSGELFF. In DNA, the CDR3 is TGTGCCAGCAGCTTACAAAGCGGGGAGCTGTTTTTT.

The V and J genes are TRBV5-5 and TRBJ1-2; TRBD1 agrees at 8 bases. CDR3 length: 13 amino acids. The V segment lost 4 bases and the J segment 1 base; nucleotides outside the gene matches: 0. From germline, CDR1 is SGHKS and CDR2 YYEKEE (reference sequence). The CDR3 reads CASSGQGNYGYTF. The CDR3 bases are TGTGCCAGCAGCGGACAGGGTAACTATGGCTACACCTTC.

This clonotype was counted a few times. CDR3 in DNA: TGCAGCGAGATGGGACTAGGCTACAATGAGCAGTTCTTC. Protein product: CSEMGLGYNEQFF. The chain recombines TRBV29-1 with TRBJ2-1; 8 bases agree with TRBD2. Germline V gives CDR1 SQVTM, CDR2 ANQGSEA. V lost 7 bases and J lost 3; bases outside the gene matches: 5. The CDR3 is 13 residues long.

The J gene is TRBJ2-7, the V gene TRBV7-2; possibly TRBD1 or TRBD2 for D (5 bases each). Per the germline V gene, CDR1 is SGHTA and CDR2 is FQGNSA. With 1 base removed from V and 3 bases from J, the gap between germline ends came to 19 bases. This CDR3 contains 17 residues. The CDR3 region is CASSLGWDGSYGYEQYF. The DNA of the CDR3 is TGTGCCAGCAGCTTAGGATGGGACGGCTCCTACGGCTACGAGCAGTACTTC.

The V call is TRBV16, the J call TRBJ1-5; possibly TRBD1 for D (6 bases). Deletions cut 2 bases from V and 1 base from J, with 15 bases between. This CDR3 is 17 amino acids long. From germline, CDR1 is KGHSY and CDR2 FQNENV. CDR3 loop: CASSQPALQGSNQPQHF. The CDR3 DNA reads TGTGCCAGCAGCCAACCTGCGTTACAGGGAAGCAATCAGCCCCAGCATTTT.

This clonotype has a handful of counts. The V call is TRBV20-1, the J call TRBJ2-7, with D tentatively TRBD1 (5 bases). This CDR3 spans 15 amino acids. Per the germline V gene, CDR1 is DFQATT and CDR2 is SNEGSKA (reference sequence). Trimming removed 1 base from V and 0 bases from J, with 13 bases in between. The CDR3 DNA reads as TGCAGTGCTAGAGGCGCAGGGCGAAGCTCCTACGAGCAGTACTTC. It is translated as CSARGAGRSSYEQYF.

V and J are TRBV29-1 and TRBJ2-3; D may be TRBD2 (6 bases). Trimming took off 2 bases at V and 6 bases at J, with 9 bases between the two ends. CDR3 size: 12 residues. Germline V gene lookup returns CDR1 SQVTM and CDR2 ANQGSEA. The CDR3, as DNA: TGCAGCGTTGAACGGGGGTTGGATACGCAGTATTTT. Amino acid sequence: CSVERGLDTQYF.

This clonotype was seen many times. V is TRBV24-1 and J is TRBJ2-5; D remains unclear. V was pared by 4 bases and J by 0 bases, with 11 bases between. CDR3 length: 15 amino acids. Germline V lookup: CDR1 KGHDR, CDR2 SFDVKD. In nucleotides, the CDR3 is TGTGCCACCAGTGACAGTGGACGGAACCAAGAGACCCAGTACTTC. Translated: CATSDSGRNQETQYF.

This clonotype was detected only a few times. The chain links TRBV7-3 to TRBJ2-6; the D is unclear. Trimming removed 6 bases from V and 0 bases from J, with 12 bases in between. This CDR3 comprises 16 residues. Germline lookup yields CDR1 SGHTA and CDR2 FQGTGA. CDR3 sequence: CASSERPLSGANVLTF. The DNA for the CDR3 is TGTGCCAGCAGTGAGAGACCACTCTCTGGGGCCAACGTCCTGACTTTC.

This chain connects TRBV4-1 to TRBJ2-3; D gene unclear. The CDR3 extends over 12 amino acids. Germline V gives CDR1 MGHRA, CDR2 YSYEKL. V lost 8 bases and J 3 bases, leaving 9 bases between the germline ends. The CDR3 protein is CASGWLTDTQYF. The CDR3 DNA reads as TGCGCCAGCGGCTGGCTGACAGATACGCAGTATTTT.

The table lists this clonotype with a few counts. The rearrangement links TRBV6-6 to TRBJ2-7, with 7 bases fitting TRBD2. Germline CDR1 is MNHNY and CDR2 is SVGAGI (reference sequence). This CDR3 region has 12 residues. The V and J ends lost 8 bases and 6 bases, in that order; junction bases with no gene match: 7. CDR3 protein: CASAREGGEQYF. CDR3 coding DNA: TGTGCCAGCGCCAGGGAGGGTGGCGAGCAGTACTTC.

In its sample, this clonotype was seen a few times. The V gene is TRBV7-9, the J gene TRBJ2-3, with D perhaps matching TRBD1 (5 bases). Germline CDR1 reads SEHNR; CDR2 reads FQNEAQ (reference sequence). There are 14 residues in the CDR3. Trimming removed 3 bases from V and 4 bases from J, with 11 bases in between. The CDR3 is CASSFQGYADTQYF. CDR3 bases: TGTGCCAGCAGCTTTCAGGGATATGCAGATACGCAGTATTTT.

This clonotype was observed a handful of times. The chain uses TRBV12-3 or TRBV12-4 and TRBJ2-3, with 7 bases that match TRBD2. The CDR3 consists of 14 residues. After removal of 6 bases from V and 4 bases from J, the junction contained 7 bases not matched to a gene. The CDR3 DNA follows: TGTGCCAGCAGCCTCAGCGCGGGAGCAGATACGCAGTATTTT. It codes for CASSLSAGADTQYF.

The genes are TRBV20-1 and TRBJ2-7, with TRBD1 as a possible D gene (5 bases). This CDR3 spans 14 amino acids. Germline V gene lookup returns CDR1 DFQATT and CDR2 SNEGSKA (reference sequence). V was trimmed by 0 bases and J by 1 base, leaving 10 bases between them. CDR3 sequence (DNA): TGCAGTGCTAGAGAACAGGAGCCTTCCTACGAGCAGTACTTC. It yields the protein CSAREQEPSYEQYF.

V gene TRBV5-1 combines with J gene TRBJ2-1, with D possibly TRBD2 on 5 matching bases. Per germline, CDR1 SGHRS and CDR2 YFSETQ. Trimming shortened V by 7 bases and J by 0 bases, and 11 bases separated the two germline ends. The CDR3 covers 14 residues. The CDR3 loop is CASWTAGSYNEQFF. CDR3 DNA: TGCGCCAGCTGGACGGCGGGCTCCTACAATGAGCAGTTCTTC.

This clonotype came up a few times. The chain links TRBV5-1 to TRBJ2-1; D gene unclear. Germline lookup yields CDR1 SGHRS and CDR2 YFSETQ. The CDR3 loop spans 15 amino acids. The ends were cut back, 0 bases at V and 9 bases at J, with 16 bases in the middle. The CDR3 protein is CASSLEGGSDAEQFF. In nucleotides, the CDR3 is TGCGCCAGCAGCTTGGAAGGTGGTTCGGATGCTGAGCAGTTCTTC.

In this sample, this clonotype turned up a few times. The V and J genes are TRBV5-1 and TRBJ1-1; 8 positions agree with TRBD1. Trimming cost V 3 bases and J 1 base; bases outside gene matches: 5. CDR3 length: 15 residues. CDR1 and CDR2 (germline): SGHRS, YFSETQ. The CDR3 is CASSWDRLGNTEAFF. The CDR3 DNA reads as TGCGCCAGCAGCTGGGACAGGCTGGGGAACACTGAAGCTTTCTTT.

This clonotype was recorded a few times. The chain employs TRBV28 and TRBJ2-1; D possibly corresponds to TRBD1 (6 bases). CDR3 length: 15 residues. Germline CDR1 MDHEN, CDR2 SYDVKM. The germline V and J ends were trimmed by 7 bases and 1 base, with 14 bases remaining between them. As DNA, the CDR3 is TGTGCCAGCATGATCATCAGGGGATCCTACAATGAGCAGTTCTTC. Translated: CASMIIRGSYNEQFF.

This clonotype was counted ten times or more. The chain employs TRBV12-3 or TRBV12-4 and TRBJ2-7; a possible D gene is TRBD1 (7 bases). Deletions cut 3 bases from V and 3 bases from J, with 12 bases between. The CDR3 is 14 residues long. The CDR3 DNA reads TGTGCCAGCAGTTTGCGACAGGGAGGCTACGAGCAGTACTTC. This codes for CASSLRQGGYEQYF.

V is TRBV30 and J is TRBJ2-7; D may be TRBD1 or TRBD2 (6 bases each). CDR3 size: 14 residues. The germline V gene has CDR1 GTSNPN and CDR2 SVGIG (reference sequence). Trimming shortened V by 1 base and J by 5 bases, and 15 bases separated the two germline ends. Here the CDR3 DNA reads TGTGCCTGGAGTGGGGGGCGCGGGACAAACGAGCAGTACTTC. Translated, it gives CAWSGGRGTNEQYF.

Only a few counts were recorded for this clonotype. The gene calls are TRBV12-3 or TRBV12-4 and TRBJ2-5, with TRBD2 identical over 10 bases. Trimming took 6 bases from V and 3 from J; bases not matched to a gene: 16. The CDR3 totals 18 residues. CDR3 DNA sequence: TGTGCCAGCAGGCCCGCCGAACGCGCTAGCGGGAGTAAAGAGACCCAGTACTTC. Amino acids: CASRPAERASGSKETQYF.